This T cell receptor beta chain was sequenced for a study of T cells after yellow fever vaccination. As regards this clonotype: What it binds is unknown.

Findings and caveats of the study: Weaker, the secondary response had a peak occurring faster, on day 5 versus 15.

With 4 bases clipped from V and 4 bases from J, the junction kept 17 bases outside the gene matches. This CDR3 has 18 residues. The germline CDR1 and CDR2 sequences are SGHDN and FVKESK. TCRdb re-called the 5' RACE reads through MiXCR, storing one row per CDR3 protein. The table includes a few hundred thousand distinct CDR3 sequences, around a sixth detected once. Sequenced here: PBMCs, sampled before the yellow fever booster vaccination. The J gene is TRBJ1-2, the V gene TRBV14, with 8 bases matching TRBD1. The sequence was collected from a man in his late teens or twenties who received the YFV17D yellow fever vaccine. CDR3 loop: CASSRPGTGLYRGYGYTF. The CDR3 coding sequence is TGTGCCAGCAGCCGCCCCGGGACAGGCCTCTATAGGGGCTATGGCTACACCTTC. Together with reference TRBV14 and TRBJ1-2, the CDR3 gives the full variable domain: EAGVTQFPSHSVIEKGQTVTLRCDPISGHDNLYWYRRVMGKEIKFLLHFVKESKQDESGMPNNRFLAERTGGTYSTLKVQPAELEDSGVYFCASSRPGTGLYRGYGYTFGSGTRLTVV.